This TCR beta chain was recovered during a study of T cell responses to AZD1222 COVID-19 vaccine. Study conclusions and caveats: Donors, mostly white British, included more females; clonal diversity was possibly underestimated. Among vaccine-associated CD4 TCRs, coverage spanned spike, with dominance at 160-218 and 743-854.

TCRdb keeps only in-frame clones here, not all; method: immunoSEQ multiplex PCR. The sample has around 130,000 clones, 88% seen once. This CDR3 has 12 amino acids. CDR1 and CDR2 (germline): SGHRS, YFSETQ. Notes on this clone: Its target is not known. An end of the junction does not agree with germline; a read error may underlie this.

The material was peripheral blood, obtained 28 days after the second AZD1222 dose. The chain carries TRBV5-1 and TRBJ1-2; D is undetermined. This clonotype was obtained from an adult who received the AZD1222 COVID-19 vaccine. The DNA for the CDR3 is TGCGCTAGCAGCGCTGACAAATATGGCTACACCTTC. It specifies CASSADKYGYTF.